The present TCR beta chain was sequenced within a study of OX40 agonist ivuxolimab in advanced cancers. Overall study context: Dose-escalation patients had hepatocellular carcinoma, melanoma, renal cell or head and neck cancer.

The study's findings and limits: By week 6 at 0.1 to 3.0 mg/kg, blood CD4+ and CD8+ T cells had expanded clonally.

Germline assignment: CDR1 WSHSY and CDR2 SAAADI. V was trimmed by 6 bases and J by 9 bases, leaving 12 bases between them. The CDR3 runs 12 residues. Systemic immunosuppression or a history of autoimmune disease excluded patients. Only in-frame clones appear in the TCRdb table, and some are missing; sequencing was by immunoSEQ multiplex PCR. The data contain some 43,000 clones, roughly 94% of them singletons. For this clone: Its antigen remains unknown.

This specimen was CD4+ or CD8+ T cells sorted from blood, taken in a trial of the OX40 agonist ivuxolimab. The J gene is TRBJ1-5, the V gene TRBV10-2; no clear D gene. The receptor comes from an adult with an advanced solid tumor such as melanoma, head and neck, liver or kidney cancer. The CDR3 DNA sequence: TGCGCCAGCAGCCCTCGGGAGTTGCCCCAGCATTTT. It specifies CASSPRELPQHF.